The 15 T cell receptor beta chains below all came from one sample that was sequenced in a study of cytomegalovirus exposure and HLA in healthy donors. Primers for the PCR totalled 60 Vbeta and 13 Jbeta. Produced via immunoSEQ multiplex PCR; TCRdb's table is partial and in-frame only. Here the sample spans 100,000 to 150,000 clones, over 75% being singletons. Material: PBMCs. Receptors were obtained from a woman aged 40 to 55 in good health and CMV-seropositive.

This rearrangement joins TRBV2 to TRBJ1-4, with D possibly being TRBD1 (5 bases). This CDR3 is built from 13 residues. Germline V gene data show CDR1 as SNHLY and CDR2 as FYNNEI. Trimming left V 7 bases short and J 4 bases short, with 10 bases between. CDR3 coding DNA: TGTGCCAGCATATCACAGGATAATGAAAAACTGTTTTTT. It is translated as CASISQDNEKLFF.

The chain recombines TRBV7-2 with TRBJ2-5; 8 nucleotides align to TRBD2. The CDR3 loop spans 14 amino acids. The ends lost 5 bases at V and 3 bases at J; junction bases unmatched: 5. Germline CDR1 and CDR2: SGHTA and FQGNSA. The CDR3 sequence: CASSRGGAEETQYF. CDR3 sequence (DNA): TGTGCCAGCAGCCGGGGGGGGGCAGAAGAGACCCAGTACTTC.

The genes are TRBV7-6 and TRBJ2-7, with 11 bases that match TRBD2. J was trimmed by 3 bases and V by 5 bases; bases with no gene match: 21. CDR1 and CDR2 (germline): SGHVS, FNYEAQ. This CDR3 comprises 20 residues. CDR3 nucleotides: TGTGCCAGCAGCGGACGGACAGGGGACGAGATAGCGGGAGGGCTCTACGAGCAGTACTTC. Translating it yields CASSGRTGDEIAGGLYEQYF.

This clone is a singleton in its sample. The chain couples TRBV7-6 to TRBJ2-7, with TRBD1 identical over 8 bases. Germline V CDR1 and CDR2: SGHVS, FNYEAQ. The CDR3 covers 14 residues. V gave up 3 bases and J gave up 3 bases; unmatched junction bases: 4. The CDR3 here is CASSFGTGDYEQYF. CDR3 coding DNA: TGTGCCAGCAGCTTTGGGACAGGAGACTACGAGCAGTACTTC.

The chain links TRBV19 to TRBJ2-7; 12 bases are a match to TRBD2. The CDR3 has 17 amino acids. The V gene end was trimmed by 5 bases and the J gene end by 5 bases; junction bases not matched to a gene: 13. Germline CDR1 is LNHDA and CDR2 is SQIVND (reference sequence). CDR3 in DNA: TGTGCCAGTAGTCCGCAGGGGAGACTAGCGGGAGTCCACGAGCAGTACTTC. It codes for CASSPQGRLAGVHEQYF.

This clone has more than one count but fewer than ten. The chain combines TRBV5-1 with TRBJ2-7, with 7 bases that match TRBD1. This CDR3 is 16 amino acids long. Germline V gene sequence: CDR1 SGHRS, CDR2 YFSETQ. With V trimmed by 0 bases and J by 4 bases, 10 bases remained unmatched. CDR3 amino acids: CASSLARSTGLYEQYF. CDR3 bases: TGCGCCAGCAGCTTGGCCAGATCGACAGGGTTGTACGAGCAGTACTTC.

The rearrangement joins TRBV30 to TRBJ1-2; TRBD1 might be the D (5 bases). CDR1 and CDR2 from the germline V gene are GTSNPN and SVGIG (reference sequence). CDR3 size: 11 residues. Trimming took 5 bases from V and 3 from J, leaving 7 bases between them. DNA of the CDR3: TGTGCCTGGGACAGAGACTATGGCTACACCTTC. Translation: CAWDRDYGYTF. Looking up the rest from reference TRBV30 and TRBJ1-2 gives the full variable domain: SQTIHQWPATLVQPVGSPLSLECTVEGTSNPNLYWYRQAAGRGLQLLFYSVGIGQISSEVPQNLSASRPQDRQFILSSKKLLLSDSGFYLCAWDRDYGYTFGSGTRLTVV.

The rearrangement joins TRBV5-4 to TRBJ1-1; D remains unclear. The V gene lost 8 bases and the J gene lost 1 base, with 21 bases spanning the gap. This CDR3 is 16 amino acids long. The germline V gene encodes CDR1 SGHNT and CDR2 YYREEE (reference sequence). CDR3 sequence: CASTRGGPSGNTEAFF. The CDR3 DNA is TGTGCCAGTACTCGAGGCGGGCCAAGTGGGAACACTGAAGCTTTCTTT.

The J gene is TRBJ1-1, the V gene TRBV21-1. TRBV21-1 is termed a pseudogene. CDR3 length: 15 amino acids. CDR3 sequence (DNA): TGTGCCAGCAGCCCCGGGGGGGACGGTACCACTGAAGCTTTCTTT. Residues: CASSPGGDGTTEAFF.

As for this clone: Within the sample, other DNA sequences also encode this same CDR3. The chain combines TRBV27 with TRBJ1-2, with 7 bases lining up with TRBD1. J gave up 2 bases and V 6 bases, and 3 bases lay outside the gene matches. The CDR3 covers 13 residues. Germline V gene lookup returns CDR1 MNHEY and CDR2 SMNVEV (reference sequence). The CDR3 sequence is CASSLTGNYGYTF. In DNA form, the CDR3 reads TGTGCCAGCAGCCTGACAGGGAACTATGGCTACACCTTC.

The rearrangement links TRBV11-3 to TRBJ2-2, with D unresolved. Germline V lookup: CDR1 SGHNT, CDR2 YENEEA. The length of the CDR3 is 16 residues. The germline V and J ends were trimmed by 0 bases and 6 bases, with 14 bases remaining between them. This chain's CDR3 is CASSLDVTPISGELFF. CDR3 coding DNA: TGTGCCAGCAGCTTAGACGTGACACCTATATCCGGGGAGCTGTTTTTT.

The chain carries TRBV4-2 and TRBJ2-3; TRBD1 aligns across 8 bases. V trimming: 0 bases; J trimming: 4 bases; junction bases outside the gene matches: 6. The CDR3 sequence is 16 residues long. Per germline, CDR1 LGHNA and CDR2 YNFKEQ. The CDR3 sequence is CASSQEGQGAADTQYF. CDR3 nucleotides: TGTGCCAGCAGCCAAGAAGGGCAGGGGGCCGCAGATACGCAGTATTTT.

In DNA, the CDR3 is TGTGCCAGCAGTTTATCGGGACAGGGGTCTTTCGGCTACGAGCAGTACTTC. This translates into CASSLSGQGSFGYEQYF. This chain connects TRBV27 to TRBJ2-7; 10 nucleotides match TRBD1. Germline CDR1 reads MNHEY; CDR2 reads SMNVEV (reference sequence). The CDR3 extends over 17 amino acids. The V gene end was trimmed by 0 bases and the J gene end by 3 bases; junction bases not matched to a gene: 8.

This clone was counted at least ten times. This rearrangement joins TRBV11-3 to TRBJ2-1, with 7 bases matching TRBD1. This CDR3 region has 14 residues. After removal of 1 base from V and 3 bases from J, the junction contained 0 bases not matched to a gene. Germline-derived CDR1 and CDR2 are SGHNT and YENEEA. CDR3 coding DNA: TGTGCCAGCAGCTTAGCAGGGGGCTACAATGAGCAGTTCTTC. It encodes CASSLAGGYNEQFF.

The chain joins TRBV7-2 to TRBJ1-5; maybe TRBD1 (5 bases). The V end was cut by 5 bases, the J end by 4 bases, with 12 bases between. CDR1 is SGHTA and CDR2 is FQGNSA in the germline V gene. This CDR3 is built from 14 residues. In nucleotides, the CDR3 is TGTGCCAGCAGCATCAGTGGGGGGAATCAGCCCCAGCATTTT. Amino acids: CASSISGGNQPQHF.